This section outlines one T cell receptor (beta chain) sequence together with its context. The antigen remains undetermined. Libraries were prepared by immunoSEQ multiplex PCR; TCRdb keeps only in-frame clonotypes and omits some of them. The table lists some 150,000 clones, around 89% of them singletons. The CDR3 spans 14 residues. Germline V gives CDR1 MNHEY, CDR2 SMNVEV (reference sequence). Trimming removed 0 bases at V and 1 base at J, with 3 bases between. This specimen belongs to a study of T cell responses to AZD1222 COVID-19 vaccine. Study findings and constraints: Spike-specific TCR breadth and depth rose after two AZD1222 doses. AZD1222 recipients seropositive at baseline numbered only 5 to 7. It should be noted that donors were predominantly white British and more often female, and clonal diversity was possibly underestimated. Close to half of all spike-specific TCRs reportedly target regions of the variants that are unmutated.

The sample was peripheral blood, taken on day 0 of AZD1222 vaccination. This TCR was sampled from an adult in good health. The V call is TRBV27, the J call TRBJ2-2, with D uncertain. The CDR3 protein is CASSLSGNTGELFF. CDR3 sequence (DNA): TGTGCCAGCAGTTTATCTGGGAACACCGGGGAGCTGTTTTTT.